This T cell receptor (beta chain) was captured in a study of T-cell memory formation after mild COVID-19. Regarding the study as a whole: The second-wave clones peaking on day 37 were not confirmed as SARS-CoV-2-specific. Contracting CD4+ clones were located mainly in CM and EM, and CD8+ clones in EMRA.

On this clonotype itself: Its antigen is unidentified.

Via MiXCR, TCRdb re-called the 5' RACE reads, giving one row per CDR3 protein. There are 540,000 or so distinct CDR3 sequences in the sample; roughly 20% occur only once, and under 15% lies in the top ten. The CDR3 is made up of 19 amino acids. V lost 5 bases and J lost 3; bases outside the gene matches: 16. Germline CDR1 reads SGHTA; CDR2 reads FQGNSA. Source material: PBMCs or a T cell subset sorted from them (not recorded which). The receptor was isolated from an adult woman who had mild COVID-19 (a few samples of this study predate the infection). Cell type and time point are not known. The chain combines TRBV7-2 with TRBJ2-2; 9 bases line up with TRBD2. The CDR3 DNA sequence: TGTGCCAGCAGCACCCGCATTAAGGTCGAGCGGGAGGACACCGGGGAGCTGTTTTTT. It specifies CASSTRIKVEREDTGELFF.